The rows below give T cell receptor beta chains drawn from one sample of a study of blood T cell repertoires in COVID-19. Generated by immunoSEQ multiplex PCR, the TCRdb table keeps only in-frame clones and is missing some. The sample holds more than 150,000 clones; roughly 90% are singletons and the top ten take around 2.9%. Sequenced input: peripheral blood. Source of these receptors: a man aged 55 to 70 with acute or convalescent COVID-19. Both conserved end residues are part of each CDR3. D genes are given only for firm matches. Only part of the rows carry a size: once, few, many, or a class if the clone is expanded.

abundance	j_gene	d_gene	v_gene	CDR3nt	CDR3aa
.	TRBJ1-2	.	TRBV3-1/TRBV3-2	TGTGCCAGCAGCCAAGACTTGGCGCAGACAGGCGTTTACTTC	CASSQDLAQTGVYF
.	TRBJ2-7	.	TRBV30	TGTGCCTGGCACCCACAGGGATTGCCCTACGAGCAGTACTTC	CAWHPQGLPYEQYF
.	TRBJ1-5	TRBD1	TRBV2	TGTGCCAGCAGTGTCGGGACAGAGTTCGGGCCCCAGCATTTT	CASSVGTEFGPQHF
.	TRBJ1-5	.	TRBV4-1	TGCGCCAGCAGCCAAAGCCCCATCGGTCGCGTACGGGACAATCAGCCCCAGCATTTT	CASSQSPIGRVRDNQPQHF
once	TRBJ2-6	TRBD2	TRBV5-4	TGTGCCAGCAGCCCAGCGGGGGGCAGCCTCTCTGGGGCCAACGTCCTGACTTTC	CASSPAGGSLSGANVLTF
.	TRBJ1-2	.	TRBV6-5	TGTGCCAGCAGTCCCCCGGGAGGCTATGGCTACACCTTC	CASSPPGGYGYTF
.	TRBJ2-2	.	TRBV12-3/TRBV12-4	TGTGCCAGCAGTCTGAACAGCGGGGAGCTGTTTTTT	CASSLNSGELFF
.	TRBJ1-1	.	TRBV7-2	TGTGCCAGCAGCTCACCGGGACACAGGGTCGTCACTGAAGCTTTCTTT	CASSSPGHRVVTEAFF
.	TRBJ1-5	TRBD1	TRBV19	TGTGCCAGTACCTTGGACAGGGGCGTATCTCAGCCCCAGCATTTT	CASTLDRGVSQPQHF
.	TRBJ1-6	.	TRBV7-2	TGTGCCAGCAGCATTACTCCCACAGGATCTTCACCCCTCCACTTT	CASSITPTGSSPLHF
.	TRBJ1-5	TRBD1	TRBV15	TGTGCCACCAGCGGCAGGGGGTGGAATCAGCCCCAGCATTTT	CATSGRGWNQPQHF
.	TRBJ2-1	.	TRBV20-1	TGCAGTGCTAGATCATTGGAGCAGTTCTTC	CSARSLEQFF
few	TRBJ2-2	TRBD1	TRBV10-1	TGCGCCAGCAGTGACCTTTGGACAGGGGGCGAGACCGGGGAGCTGTTTTTT	CASSDLWTGGETGELFF
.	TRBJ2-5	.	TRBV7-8	TGTGCCAGCAGCCACGGGTGGGGGCCGGAGACCCAGTACTTC	CASSHGWGPETQYF
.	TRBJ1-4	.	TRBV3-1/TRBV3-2	TGTGCCAGCAGTCCTGAGGGAGGTGGAGAAAAACTGTTTTTT	CASSPEGGGEKLFF
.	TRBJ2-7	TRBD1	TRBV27	TGTGCCAGCAGTTTTGGCCCCGGGACAGGGAGCGAGCAGTACTTC	CASSFGPGTGSEQYF
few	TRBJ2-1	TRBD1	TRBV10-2	TGCGCCAGCAGAAACCGGGACAGGGGGTCCTACAATGAGCAGTTCTTC	CASRNRDRGSYNEQFF
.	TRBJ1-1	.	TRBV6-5	TGTGCCAGCAGTTTTCGCAGGGCGGGAGGGGGGACTGAAGCTTTCTTT	CASSFRRAGGGTEAFF
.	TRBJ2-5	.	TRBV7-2	TGTGCCAGCAGCTTCTCAGGGTCGCAAGAGACCCAGTACTTC	CASSFSGSQETQYF
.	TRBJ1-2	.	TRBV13	TGTGCCAGCAGCTATAAGTCTGGGGGGGCCTATGGCTACACCTTC	CASSYKSGGAYGYTF
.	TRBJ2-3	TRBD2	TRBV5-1	TGCGCCAGCAGCAGGTTAGCGGGGGGAAGCACAGATACGCAGTATTTT	CASSRLAGGSTDTQYF
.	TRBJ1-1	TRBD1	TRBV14	TGTGCCAGCAGCCTTCTACAGGGGACCGCTGAAGCTTTCTTT	CASSLLQGTAEAFF
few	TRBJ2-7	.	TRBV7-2	TGTGCCAGCAGCTTCTCTGGGGCACGTTCCCACGAGCAGTACTTC	CASSFSGARSHEQYF
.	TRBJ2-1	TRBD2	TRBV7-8	TGTGCCAGCAGCTTAGTTCTAGCGGGGGGCCGGAATGAGCAGTTCTTC	CASSLVLAGGRNEQFF
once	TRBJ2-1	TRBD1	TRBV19	TGTGCCAGTAGTTCTAACCCCGGGACAGGGATGAAAGGGCAGTTCTTC	CASSSNPGTGMKGQFF
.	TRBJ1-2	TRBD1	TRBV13	TGTGCCAGCAGCTTAGTGGACAGGGGGGATGGCTACACCTTC	CASSLVDRGDGYTF
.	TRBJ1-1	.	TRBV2	TGTGCCAGCAGAGACACACCCAACACTGAAGCTTTCTTT	CASRDTPNTEAFF
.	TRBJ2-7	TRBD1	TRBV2	TGTGCCAGTCGGGGACAGGGTAAGACCTACGAGCAGTACTTC	CASRGQGKTYEQYF
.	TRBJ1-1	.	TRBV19	TGTGCCAGTAGGATGGACAGGAACACTGAAGCTTTCTTT	CASRMDRNTEAFF
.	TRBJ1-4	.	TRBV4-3	TGCGCCAGCCAGGACTCCGGGCCCAACAGAGCAGAAAAACTGTTTTTT	CASQDSGPNRAEKLFF
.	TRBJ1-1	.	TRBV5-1	TGCGCCAGCAGCGGCAGGGGAGGGGAGAACACTGAAGCTTTCTTT	CASSGRGGENTEAFF
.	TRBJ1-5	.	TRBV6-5	TGTGCCAGCAGTTACGCGCAGGGGCCCCAGCATTTT	CASSYAQGPQHF
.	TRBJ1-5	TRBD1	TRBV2	TGTGCCAGCACGGGACAGGGAGATCAGCCCCAGCATTTT	CASTGQGDQPQHF
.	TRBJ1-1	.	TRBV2	TGTGCCAGCAAGGAGGGGCGCACTGAAGCTTTCTTT	CASKEGRTEAFF
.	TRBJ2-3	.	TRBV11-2	TGTGCCAGCAGCTTGTTGGCGGGGAGCCTCACAGATACGCAGTATTTT	CASSLLAGSLTDTQYF
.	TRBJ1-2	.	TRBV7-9	TGTGCCAGCAGCGAAGCGGGGAACTATGGCTACACCTTC	CASSEAGNYGYTF
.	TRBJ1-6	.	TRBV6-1	TGTGCCAGCAGTGAACTAAGCTCCTATAATTCACCCCTCCACTTT	CASSELSSYNSPLHF
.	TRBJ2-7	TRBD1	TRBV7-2	TGTGCCAGCAGCTCTTCCGGGACAGGGGTGGAGCAGTACTTC	CASSSSGTGVEQYF
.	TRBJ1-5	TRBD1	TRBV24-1	TGTGCCACCAGTGATTCTCCGCAGGGGGCCTTTAGCAATCAGCCCCAGCATTTT	CATSDSPQGAFSNQPQHF
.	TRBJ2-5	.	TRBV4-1	TGCGCCAGCAGCCACATACCCGCCCCGGCGGCCAAAGAGACCCAGTACTTC	CASSHIPAPAAKETQYF
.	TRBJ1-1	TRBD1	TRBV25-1	TGTGCCAGCAGTGAGTTAGGGGACAGGGGAGTGACTGAAGCTTTCTTT	CASSELGDRGVTEAFF
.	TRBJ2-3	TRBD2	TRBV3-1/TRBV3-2	TGTGCCAGCAGCCGAAAGCGGGGGGCTGGAGATACGCAGTATTTT	CASSRKRGAGDTQYF
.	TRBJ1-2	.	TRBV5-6	TGTGCCAGCAGCTTACAGGGTCTTGGCGGCTACACCTTC	CASSLQGLGGYTF
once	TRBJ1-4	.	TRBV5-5	TGTGCCAGCAGCCGGCAGGATGAAAAACTGTTTTTT	CASSRQDEKLFF
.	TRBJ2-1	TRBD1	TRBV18	TGTGCCAGCTCGCTCCAAATGCCTCGGACAGGGGCCTCCTACAATGAGCAGTTCTTC	CASSLQMPRTGASYNEQFF
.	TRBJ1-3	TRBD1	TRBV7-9	TGTGCCAGCAGCCTGGGACAGACAGGCCCTGGAAACACCATATATTTT	CASSLGQTGPGNTIYF
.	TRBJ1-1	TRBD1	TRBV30	TGTGCCTGGAGCATTGGGACAGGTTTGAACACTGAAGCTTTCTTT	CAWSIGTGLNTEAFF
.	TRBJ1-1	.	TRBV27	TGTGCCAGCAGTTTTAACGGGGGGAACACTGAAGCTTTCTTT	CASSFNGGNTEAFF
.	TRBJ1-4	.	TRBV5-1	TGCGCCAGCAGCCGATATGGAGGGTTAGAAGAAAAACTGTTTTTT	CASSRYGGLEEKLFF
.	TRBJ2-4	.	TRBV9	TGTGCCAGCAGCCCAGAGGTGGGGGCTGGAAACATTCAGTACTTC	CASSPEVGAGNIQYF
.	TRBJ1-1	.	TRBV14	TGTGCCAGCAGCCTCCCCGGTATGAACACTGAAGCTTTCTTT	CASSLPGMNTEAFF
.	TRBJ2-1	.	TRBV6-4	TGTGCCAGCAGTGTACGAGGGGGAAATAGTGAGCAGTTCTTC	CASSVRGGNSEQFF
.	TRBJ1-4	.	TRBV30	TGTGCCTGGAGTGTCTCTTCTTCGGCCCAGGGTCGTGAAAAACTGTTTTTT	CAWSVSSSAQGREKLFF
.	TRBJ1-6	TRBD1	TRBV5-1	TGCGCCAGCAGCAACGAAGGACAGGGTGGTTCACCCCTCCACTTT	CASSNEGQGGSPLHF
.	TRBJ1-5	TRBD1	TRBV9	TGTGCCAGCAGCGTAGGGACAGGGGTAGGGAATCAGCCCCAGCATTTT	CASSVGTGVGNQPQHF
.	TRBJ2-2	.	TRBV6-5	TGTGCCAGCAGTTACTCCGGAGGGACCGGGGAGCTGTTTTTT	CASSYSGGTGELFF
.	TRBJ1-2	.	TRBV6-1	TGTGCCAGCAGTGATACGGTTCTCTATGGCTACACCTTC	CASSDTVLYGYTF